The sample holds a few counts of the clone carrying this T cell receptor beta chain. Antigen specificity is unknown. The data stem from a study of T-cell memory formation after mild COVID-19. Turning to the study itself: The TCR clusters were mostly specific to one donor.

General study findings and limits: Pre-infection memory showed some responding clones, and this suggested that cross-reactive memory joined.

V gave up 1 base and J gave up 5 bases, with 12 bases separating them. From germline, CDR1 is LGHDT and CDR2 YNNKEL (reference sequence). The CDR3 consists of 15 residues. One entry per CDR3 protein results from TCRdb running MiXCR on the 5' RACE reads. This table holds roughly 620,000 distinct CDR3 sequences, approximately 18% found once. This TCR was sampled from an adult woman who had mild COVID-19 (a few samples of this study predate the infection). Cell type and time point are not known. The sequencing sample was made of PBMCs or a T cell subset sorted from them (not recorded which). The chain is built from TRBV3-1 and TRBJ2-1; D uncertain. The CDR3 nucleotides read TGTGCCAGCAGCCAAGCCGCCAGGTCCCACAATGAGCAGTTCTTC. Its translation is CASSQAARSHNEQFF.